This T cell receptor beta chain comes out of a study of early T cells in non-severe SARS-CoV-2 infection. Study-wide background: Bulk RNA from unsorted whole blood was sequenced; chains were unpaired. General study points: Private and CD4 specificities were missed by VDJdb matching, which favored anti-spike CD8 responses.

In its sample, this clonotype was seen a few times. What it recognizes is unknown. Molecules of cDNA were individually given unique molecular identifiers that were attached to them. TCRdb passed the 5' RACE reads through MiXCR, listing each CDR3 protein once. The sample carries tens of thousands of distinct CDR3 sequences, roughly 15% recorded once. The CDR3 has 13 amino acids. Losses at the gene ends were 6 bases for V and 7 bases for J; bases not matched to a gene: 2. Input material: whole blood. The TCR was taken from an adult who was a healthcare worker with PCR-confirmed SARS-CoV-2 infection or an uninfected control (not recorded which). The chain is built from TRBV12-3 or TRBV12-4 and TRBJ1-5; 11 bases are shared with TRBD1. The CDR3 sequence is CASRGTGGQPQHF. For the CDR3, the DNA is TGTGCCAGCAGAGGGACAGGGGGGCAGCCCCAGCATTTT.